A single T cell receptor (beta chain) is shown here with its context. Its antigen is not known. This PCR relied on a set of 60 Vbeta primers and 13 Jbeta primers. TCRdb keeps only in-frame clones here, not all; method: immunoSEQ multiplex PCR. Of some 120,000 clones listed, roughly 80% are singletons. This entry belongs to a study of cytomegalovirus exposure and HLA in healthy donors. Losses at the gene ends were 5 bases for V and 7 bases for J; bases not matched to a gene: 8. CDR1 SGHAT and CDR2 FQNNGV come from the germline V gene. The CDR3 covers 14 residues. The study, taken as a whole, reports: Analyses of presence/absence relied on an assumption of roughly uniform sequencing depth across donors. Earlier analysis found most TCR beta V segments productive about 90% or about 30% of the time.

Sequencing input: PBMCs. The chain recombines TRBV11-2 with TRBJ1-5; 7 positions agree with TRBD1. This TCR was recovered from a woman in her thirties or forties in good health and CMV-seronegative. The CDR3: CASSPSTGDQPQHF. The CDR3 DNA sequence: TGTGCCAGCAGCCCCTCAACAGGGGACCAGCCCCAGCATTTT.